This T cell receptor (beta chain) appears in the sequencing data of a study of human T cells and chemical hapten exposure (dated by TCRdb to the early 2020s). General notes on the study: For sensitization, 2% DPC in acetone was applied to a roughly 2 cm by roughly 2 cm area of upper inner arm skin. Throughout the study period of 20 to 25 weeks, patients also received therapeutic DPC doses to the scalp every week. Alopecia areata with under or over 50% scalp involvement, alopecia totalis and alopecia universalis were represented in the patient cohort, which was mostly female. The study tracked peripheral blood TCR repertoire changes in vivo during primary and secondary sensitization to the hapten diphenylcyclopropenone (DPC) in alopecia patients. Blood was sampled from patients pre-sensitization (week 0) and at 2, 6 and about 24 weeks after DPC sensitization. About 29 alopecia patients gave blood for TCR sequencing at one to four time points (pre-sensitization, 2, 6 and 24 weeks). The libraries were sequenced as a pool, and the TCR yield per sample differed mostly because of small variations in library volumes within the pool. Patch testing was done on the upper back using Finn chambers containing 0.01% DPC, and results were scored after 6 days according to International Contact Dermatitis Research Group standards. Summary of the overall study and its limitations: Compared with pre-sensitization or healthy control sets, expanded TCRs formed significantly more large CDR3 similarity clusters, which is consistent with antigen-driven responses. Repeated subsampling changed both the strength of the expansion versus patch-test correlation and the threshold at which the correlation became significant. The number of PT1 expanded TCRs positively correlated with patch test score, significant at thresholds 8, 16 and 32 but not 4. The number of TCRs above 1 in 1000 frequency did not change with DPC sensitization; there was no evidence of global repertoire structure alterations. All patients had alopecia, a presumed autoimmune disease, so their immune response might differ from that of healthy individuals.

The intended sense of this specimen's time point label: patch test 1, 2 weeks after DPC sensitization. The treatment or condition label for this specimen denotes: therapeutic diphenylcyclopropenone sensitization with weekly scalp DPC. At every patch-test visit, the blood draw took place before the patch test was put on. Eligible patients were aged 18 to 70, diagnosed with alopecia, deemed suitable for DPC therapy, and excluded if pregnant. Total RNA was isolated from unfractionated whole blood collected in Tempus Blood RNA tubes. Libraries were constructed by RACE. Sequencing took place on a NextSeq 500. During library preparation, unique molecular identifiers were attached to individual cDNA molecules so that TCRs could be counted quantitatively and reproducibly. Both TCR alpha and TCR beta chains were sequenced from each blood RNA sample. Per the source publication's procedure: Samples had a median of around 92,000 TCRs, with a range from roughly 23,224 to 750,000. V, J and CDR3 annotation of the TCR reads was performed with the Decombinator software suite. Every sample was subsampled to the same number of TCRs (28,000) for the PS versus PT1 abundance plots. Expanded TCRs were defined as absent before sensitization and observed at least eight times at the 2-week time point. TCRdb ran its own pipeline on the public reads, namely fastp trimming at Q25 and MiXCR clone calling, and kept in-frame beta chains. Rows matching on CDR3 protein sequence are summarized as one entry with the most common DNA and genes. These V and J calls originate from TCRdb's pipeline instead of the authors' own analysis. Present in this sample are 75,000 to 95,000 distinct CDR3 sequences, 10% to 15% of which were seen just once. The leading ten clones occupy 3.5% of the sample.

From a lookup of the germline V gene (reference sequence), CDR1 and CDR2 are LNHDA and SQIVND. Its CDR3 holds 16 amino acids, cysteine through phenylalanine. Only the CDR3 portion is preserved as DNA: 48 bases, with reading frame beginning at the first base. A distance of 18 bases separates the germline ends of V and J, which lose 3 bases and 4 bases respectively. This clonotype has at least ten counts. It lacks a known antigen. Nothing much larger sits one base from this clone, and base qualities are not available. The receptor comes from a woman aged 60-70 years with alopecia areata. Some clones in this sample may be carry-over from other donors' samples. The specimen was whole blood, collected in connection with sensitization to the hapten diphenylcyclopropenone (DPC). The receptor chain draws on TRBV19 and TRBJ1-2; TRBD1 might be the D gene, on 5 matching bases. In nucleotides, the sequence is TGTGCCAGTAGTATTTGGCAGCCCGACAGCGCCTATGGCTACACCTTC. The encoded protein is CASSIWQPDSAYGYTF.